What follows are 16 T cell receptor beta chains derived from one specimen sequenced in a study of T-cell reconstitution after alpha-beta-depleted transplantation in children. TCRbeta library preparation incorporated unique molecular identifiers. TCRdb reprocessed the PCR reads with MiXCR, giving one entry per CDR3 protein. The sample shows around 700,000 distinct CDR3 sequences, 10% to 15% of them seen only once. The sample here was PBMCs, taken before TCRalphabeta/CD19-depleted stem cell transplant. All receptors come from a girl aged 2 to 10 with congenital amegakaryocytic thrombocytopenia, due to receive a stem cell transplant.

This clonotype was recorded many times. The chain links TRBV7-6 to TRBJ2-1; TRBD2 matches at 14 bases. The CDR3 contains 18 residues. Germline V gene lookup returns CDR1 SGHVS and CDR2 FNYEAQ. The trim removed 4 bases at V and 7 bases at J, leaving 12 bases unmatched. The CDR3 here is CASSYKGLTSGRVNEQFF. CDR3 nucleotide sequence: TGTGCCAGCAGCTATAAGGGGCTGACTAGCGGGAGGGTGAATGAGCAGTTCTTC.

In this sample, this clonotype turned up a few times. The chain has TRBV4-1 and TRBJ2-3; 9 bases line up with TRBD2. Germline V CDR1 and CDR2: MGHRA, YSYEKL. The CDR3 is 20 amino acids. J lost 0 bases, V lost 2 bases, and 15 bases had no gene match. This CDR3 is CASSQFRRAGGGGSTDTQYF. The CDR3, as DNA: TGCGCCAGCAGCCAATTTCGGCGAGCGGGAGGAGGCGGGAGCACAGATACGCAGTATTTT.

Of note for this clonotype: An end of the junction differs from the germline gene, which may be a read error. The chain uses TRBV11-2 and TRBJ2-5; D is tentatively TRBD1 or TRBD2 (5 bases each). The germline CDR1 and CDR2 sequences are SGHAT and FQNNGV. The CDR3 totals 13 residues. CDR3 sequence: CAWGSGHQQTQYF. In DNA, the CDR3 is TGTGCCTGGGGGTCAGGCCACCAACAGACCCAGTACTTC.

Many counts were recorded for this clonotype. The chain uses TRBV10-3 and TRBJ1-6; D not resolved. Germline V gives CDR1 ENHRY, CDR2 SYGVKD. The ends were cut back, 7 bases at V and 9 bases at J, with 16 bases in the middle. The CDR3 contains 14 residues. CDR3 DNA sequence: TGTGCCATCACGGAGGGAAGAATAGGTTCACCCCTCCACTTT. It translates to CAITEGRIGSPLHF.

This clonotype has a handful of counts. This rearrangement joins TRBV7-9 to TRBJ2-3; D is perhaps TRBD1 (5 bases). In germline, CDR1 is SEHNR, CDR2 FQNEAQ (reference sequence). The CDR3 has 15 residues. Deletions cut 5 bases from V and 6 bases from J, with 18 bases between. CDR3 bases: TGTGCCAGCAGCCGACCCAGGGATTCCTCGGATACGCAGTATTTT. Protein: CASSRPRDSSDTQYF. The full variable domain, rest sourced from reference TRBV7-9 and TRBJ2-3, is DTGVSQNPRHKITKRGQNVTFRCDPISEHNRLYWYRQTLGQGPEFLTYFQNEAQLEKSRLLSDRFSAERPKGSFSTLEIQRTEQGDSAMYLCASSRPRDSSDTQYFGPGTRLTVL.

This clonotype showed up many times. V usage is TRBV12-3 or TRBV12-4 and J usage is TRBJ2-1; no clear D. The CDR3 covers 19 residues. V lost 4 bases and J 0 bases, leaving 22 bases between the germline ends. CDR3 in DNA: TGTGCCAGCAGTTCACCAGCCCCCATCACCCTAAGCTCCTACAATGAGCAGTTCTTC. Its translation is CASSSPAPITLSSYNEQFF.

This clonotype was counted between two and nine times. The chain recombines TRBV7-8 with TRBJ2-1; 10 bases are a match to TRBD2. CDR1 is SGHVS, CDR2 FQNEAQ, per germline. After removal of 5 bases from V and 4 bases from J, the junction contained 11 bases not matched to a gene. The CDR3 totals 17 residues. CDR3 region: CASSPPRLAGIYNEQFF. For the CDR3, the DNA is TGTGCCAGCAGCCCGCCCCGACTAGCGGGCATATACAATGAGCAGTTCTTC.

As to this clonotype: Relative to the germline gene, one junction end is altered; a read error may explain this. This chain joins TRBV20-1 and TRBJ2-7, with 8 nucleotides matching TRBD2. CDR1 is DFQATT and CDR2 is SNEGSKA in the germline V gene (reference sequence). This CDR3 is built from 13 residues. The CDR3 is CCARKAGVIEQHF. Written as DNA, the CDR3 is TGCTGTGCTAGAAAAGCGGGAGTAATCGAGCAGCACTTC.

This clonotype was detected only a few times. This chain joins TRBV4-2 and TRBJ2-7; D is undetermined. Germline CDR1 is LGHNA and CDR2 is YNFKEQ. Trimming cost V 0 bases and J 5 bases, with 14 bases left between them. The CDR3 runs to 15 residues. The CDR3 DNA follows: TGTGCCAGCAGCCAAGACCTACATCCAATCGACGAGCAGTACTTC. Protein sequence: CASSQDLHPIDEQYF.

The chain links TRBV5-1 to TRBJ2-1; D remains ambiguous. Germline V gives CDR1 SGHRS, CDR2 YFSETQ. This CDR3 is 14 amino acids long. V was shortened by 4 bases and J by 4 bases, with 12 bases between the two germline ends. CDR3 DNA sequence: TGCGCCAGCAGCCCCAAAGGGAATTACAATGAGCAGTTCTTC. Its translation is CASSPKGNYNEQFF.

At least ten counts were recorded for this clonotype. The chain couples TRBV19 to TRBJ2-7; possibly TRBD1 for D (5 bases). V dropped 4 bases and J dropped 5 bases, with 15 bases sitting between them. This CDR3 contains 14 residues. Germline loops: CDR1 LNHDA, CDR2 SQIVND (reference sequence). The CDR3 loop is CASSKQASLDEQYF. The CDR3 DNA follows: TGTGCCAGTAGTAAACAGGCAAGCCTGGACGAGCAGTACTTC. The complete variable domain, with remaining parts taken from reference TRBV19 and TRBJ2-7, reads DGGITQSPKYLFRKEGQNVTLSCEQNLNHDAMYWYRQDPGQGLRLIYYSQIVNDFQKGDIAEGYSVSREKKESFPLTVTSAQKNPTAFYLCASSKQASLDEQYFGPGTRLTVT.

Many counts were recorded for this clonotype. V is TRBV7-2 and J is TRBJ2-2; D is ambiguous. The CDR3 length is 11 residues. Trimming took off 7 bases at V and 8 bases at J, with 8 bases between the two ends. The germline CDR1 and CDR2 sequences are SGHTA and FQGNSA. The CDR3 nucleotides are TGTGCCAGCAACAGTTGGGGGGAGCTGTTTTTT. It is translated as CASNSWGELFF.

The CDR3 here is CASSSEPGEEGTGKGQFF. CDR3 nucleotides: TGCGCCAGCAGCTCAGAACCAGGAGAAGAGGGGACAGGGAAAGGGCAGTTCTTC. The chain has TRBV5-1 and TRBJ2-1, with TRBD1 matching over 9 bases. The CDR3 is 18 residues long. CDR1 SGHRS and CDR2 YFSETQ come from the germline V gene. The J segment lost 12 bases and the V segment lost 3 bases, leaving 22 bases of the junction unmatched.

This clonotype was recorded at least ten times. The CDR3 is CASQDRHSNTEAFF. As DNA, the CDR3 is TGTGCCAGCCAAGACAGGCACTCGAACACTGAAGCTTTCTTT. V and J are TRBV6-2 or TRBV6-3 and TRBJ1-1; a weak D match, TRBD1 (6 bases). V shed 8 bases and J shed 1 base, with 14 bases lying between them. CDR3 length: 14 residues. From germline, CDR1 is MNHEY and CDR2 SVGEGT.

This clonotype came up a few times. The chain carries TRBV18 and TRBJ2-1; the match to TRBD2 covers 11 bases. V lost 2 bases and J lost 4; bases outside the gene matches: 7. The germline V gene encodes CDR1 KGHSH and CDR2 LQKENI. CDR3 length equals 17 residues. As DNA, the CDR3 is TGTGCCAGCTCACCATCCCTAGCGGGAGGCTTATACAATGAGCAGTTCTTC. Its protein is CASSPSLAGGLYNEQFF.

This clonotype was seen repeatedly, ten times or more. This rearrangement joins TRBV20-1 to TRBJ2-1, with 16 bases lining up with TRBD2. CDR3 size: 13 residues. Losses at the gene ends were 6 bases for V and 9 bases for J; bases not matched to a gene: 2. Per germline, CDR1 DFQATT and CDR2 SNEGSKA (reference sequence). The CDR3 spells CSAGTSGRVEQFF. The CDR3 coding sequence is TGCAGTGCCGGGACTAGCGGGAGGGTTGAGCAGTTCTTC.